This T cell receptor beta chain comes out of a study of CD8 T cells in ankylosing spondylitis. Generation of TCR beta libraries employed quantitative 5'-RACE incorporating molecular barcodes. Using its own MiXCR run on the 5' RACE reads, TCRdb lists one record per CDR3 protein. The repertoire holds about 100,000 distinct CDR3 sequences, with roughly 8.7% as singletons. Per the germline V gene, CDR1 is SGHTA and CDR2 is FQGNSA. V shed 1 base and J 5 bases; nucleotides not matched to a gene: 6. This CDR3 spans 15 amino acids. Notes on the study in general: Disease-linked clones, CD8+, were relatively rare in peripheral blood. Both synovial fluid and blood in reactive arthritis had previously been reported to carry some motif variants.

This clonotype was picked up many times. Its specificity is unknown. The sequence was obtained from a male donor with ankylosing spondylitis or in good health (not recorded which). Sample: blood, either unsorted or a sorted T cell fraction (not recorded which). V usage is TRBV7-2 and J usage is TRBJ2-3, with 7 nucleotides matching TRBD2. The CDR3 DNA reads TGTGCCAGCAGCTTAGGGGCAGGGAGGGGAGATACGCAGTATTTT. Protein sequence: CASSLGAGRGDTQYF.